This T cell receptor beta chain derives from a study of response to subunit inactivated influenza vaccine (dated by TCRdb to 2016 to 2019). Turning to the overall study: To follow how T cells responded to a trivalent subunit inactivated influenza vaccine, the researchers relied on deep quantitative profiling of the T cell receptor repertoire. Points the paper makes about the study in general: It was suggested by the authors that each seasonal influenza vaccination may recruit only a limited number of new T cells.

Library preparation employed RT-PCR. The listed sequencing device is Illumina HiSeq 2500. Using fastp trimming at Q25 and MiXCR clonotype assembly, TCRdb reanalyzed the public sequencing data and kept in-frame beta chains. Records with the same CDR3 protein are collapsed into one entry carrying the most frequent genes and DNA. Here the sample has hundreds of thousands of distinct CDR3 sequences; 11% occur a single time. Approximately 11% of the sample is held by the ten biggest clonotypes. In this sample, this clonotype turned up many times. Its specific antigen is unknown. Base qualities are not provided; no much larger clone lies one nucleotide away. This sample also appeared in a second study, on T cells expressing NK-cell markers. The second study reports: TCR beta cDNA libraries were made by 5'RACE template switching that added a universal primer site and unique molecular identifiers. In sorted CD3+CD56+NKG2C+, CD3+CD56+NKG2C- and CD3+CD56-NKG2C+ T-cell subsets from several donors, TCR beta-chain repertoires were profiled. Among the eight sequenced donors, seven were HCMV-seropositive and one was HCMV-seronegative. To restrict sorting to alphabetaTCR-expressing T cells, an anti-gammadeltaTCR antibody was added in several experiments. For six donors, the dominant CD3+CD56+NKG2C+ clonotypes were among the top 10 CD8+ clonotypes and accounted for roughly 1.0-7.5% of CD8+ T cells. Those dominant clonotypes were again the most abundant among CD3+CD56-NKG2C+ cells in four donors, at 28.3-60.1%. It remained unclear whether the expanded NKG2C-expressing T cell clones were specific for HCMV antigens. All eight donors whose samples were sequenced were randomly selected healthy volunteers, three of them men and five women. A commercial ELISA kit detecting HCMV-specific IgG in serum was used to determine HCMV serostatus. Peripheral blood mononuclear cells were isolated from blood by Ficoll density gradient centrifugation. Bulk peripheral blood T-cell repertoires were additionally sequenced from unsorted PBMC for about 6 donors. Synthesis of cDNA was primed from the TCR beta constant segment and was followed by two consecutive PCR amplification steps. The libraries were sequenced on Illumina HiSeq 2000/2500, MiSeq or NextSeq, producing 2 x 150 bp reads. Reads were demultiplexed and grouped by UMI with MIGEC, and clonotypes were assembled and quantified with MiTCR. To remove erroneous sequences, TCR cDNA sequences were retained only when supported by two or more reads. The tcR package was used for downstream repertoire analysis, and clonotypes were matched across fractions by CDR3 nucleotide sequence plus V segment. Antigen specificity was annotated against VDJdb with VDJmatch, allowing one amino acid substitution in CDR3.

The sample in question was PBMCs from blood, obtained on the day of vaccination. This TCR came from a man between 45 and 60 years old who received an inactivated influenza vaccine. Donor details come from another sample of the same person, matched by shared clones.

The sequenced DNA: TGCGCCAGCAGCTTGGTCGACAGAAACACTGAAGCTTTCTTT. Its protein is CASSLVDRNTEAFF. The V and J segments used are TRBV5-1 and TRBJ1-1; 5 matching bases give a weak D call of TRBD1. The CDR3 has 14 amino acids, counting the end cysteine and phenylalanine. The DNA shown is the 42-base CDR3, in frame from base 1. As encoded in the germline V gene, CDR1 is SGHRS while CDR2 is YFSETQ. V was cut back by 0 bases and J by 2 bases, leaving a gap of 8 bases between them.